These 10 T cell receptor beta chains came from one sample sequenced in a study of T-cell reconstitution after alpha-beta-depleted transplantation in children. During its preparation, the TCRbeta library received unique molecular identifiers. TCRdb analysed the PCR reads with MiXCR anew, one entry per CDR3 protein. Here the sample spans about 100,000 distinct CDR3 sequences, around 6.4% being singletons. The sample here was PBMCs, mostly from graft donor cells, taken 360 days after TCRalphabeta/CD19-depleted stem cell transplant. These receptors were taken from a male patient aged 2-9 years who had a stem cell transplant for acute lymphoblastic leukemia, so the T cells may come from the graft donor.

This clonotype occurred a few times. The chain employs TRBV9 and TRBJ2-2; D ambiguous. The CDR3 is 16 amino acids. Trimming stripped 0 bases from V and 0 bases from J, with 9 bases between. The V gene's germline CDR1 is SGDLS and CDR2 YYNGEE. The DNA of the CDR3 is TGTGCCAGCAGCGTAGCTGTTACAGCGAACACCGGGGAGCTGTTTTTT. Translation: CASSVAVTANTGELFF.

The genes are TRBV29-1 and TRBJ2-4; D tentatively reads TRBD1 or TRBD2 (5 bases each). Trimming stripped 4 bases from V and 0 bases from J, with 13 bases between. Germline CDR1 reads SQVTM; CDR2 reads ANQGSEA. The CDR3 spans 15 residues. CDR3 nucleotides: TGCAGCGTTGGGGCCGGGACGCTAGCCAAAAACATTCAGTACTTC. Its translation: CSVGAGTLAKNIQYF.

This clonotype was found many times. V is TRBV5-1 and J is TRBJ2-3; tentative D call: TRBD1 (5 bases). Deletions cut 4 bases from V and 4 bases from J, with 16 bases between. Germline CDR1 SGHRS, CDR2 YFSETQ. The CDR3 runs to 15 residues. CDR3 bases: TGCGCCAGCAGCCCATCAACAGGACGCCCAGATACGCAGTATTTT. Its protein product is CASSPSTGRPDTQYF.

This clonotype has a handful of counts. The rearrangement links TRBV24-1 to TRBJ1-2; 7 bases match TRBD1. Germline V lookup: CDR1 KGHDR, CDR2 SFDVKD. The CDR3 has 12 residues. Trimming removed 7 bases from V and 8 bases from J; junction bases left unmatched: 6. The CDR3 DNA sequence: TGTGCCACCAGCTTGACAGGGAAAGGCTACACCTTC. Amino acid sequence: CATSLTGKGYTF.

This clonotype was counted many times. The chain carries TRBV12-3 or TRBV12-4 and TRBJ2-5; D possibly corresponds to TRBD1 (5 bases). The CDR3 length is 14 residues. Trimming pared 5 bases from V and 1 base from J, leaving 11 bases between. The DNA of the CDR3 is TGTGCCAGCAGTCCCATCAGGGCCCAAGAGACCCAGTACTTC. It translates to CASSPIRAQETQYF.

With respect to this clonotype: A much larger clone differs by one base, so this may be a read error. This chain joins TRBV5-1 and TRBJ2-6; D is possibly TRBD1 or TRBD2 (5 bases each). Germline V gives CDR1 SGHRS, CDR2 YFSETQ. This CDR3 comprises 14 residues. CDR3 sequence: CASSFFPGANILTF. CDR3 DNA: TGCGCCAGCAGCTTTTTTCCCGGGGCCAACATCCTGACTTTC.

This clonotype has a count of ten or more. J is TRBJ1-2 and V is TRBV12-3 or TRBV12-4, with D uncertain. The V gene lost 8 bases and the J gene lost 2 bases, with 12 bases spanning the gap. This CDR3 has 13 residues. The DNA for the CDR3 is TGTGCCAGCGGATCCCTCGGCAACTATGGCTACACCTTC. Protein sequence: CASGSLGNYGYTF.

V usage is TRBV6-6 and J usage is TRBJ2-7; D unclear. Germline V gene data show CDR1 as MNHNY and CDR2 as SVGAGI (reference sequence). The CDR3 is made up of 16 amino acids. The V end lost 4 bases, the J end lost 2 bases, and 18 bases lay between the germline ends. Here the CDR3 reads CASSSEGRPITYEQYF. The CDR3 DNA reads as TGTGCCAGCAGTTCAGAAGGCAGACCTATTACCTACGAGCAGTACTTC.

Notes on this clonotype: Since a much larger clone is just one base distant, this may be a read error. The CDR3 region is CSVQTRGELFF. DNA for the CDR3: TGCAGCGTCCAAACAAGGGGGGAGCTGTTTTTT. The rearrangement links TRBV29-1 to TRBJ2-2; the D is unclear. Germline CDR1 reads SQVTM; CDR2 reads ANQGSEA. This CDR3 contains 11 residues. Trimming removed 6 bases at V and 8 bases at J, with 10 bases between.

The chain has TRBV7-6 and TRBJ2-1, with 13 bases lining up with TRBD2. Germline V gives CDR1 SGHVS, CDR2 FNYEAQ. The V gene end was trimmed by 6 bases and the J gene end by 6 bases; junction bases not matched to a gene: 5. The CDR3 has 15 amino acids. CDR3 nucleotide sequence: TGTGCCAGCAGTTTACTAGCGGGAGGGCCCAATGAGCAGTTCTTC. It yields the protein CASSLLAGGPNEQFF.